This TCR beta chain was documented in a study of shared clonotypes between healthy human individuals. Study-level points and caveats: Tissue TCR repertoires likely differ from these blood-only repertoires. Naive subsets, compared against memory subsets, generally had larger estimated richness values.

Concerning this clone itself: The target antigen is unknown.

Method: immunoSEQ multiplex PCR; TCRdb's copy keeps in-frame clones and lacks some. The profile shows 300,000 to 350,000 clones, 73% of them singletons. Germline V gene data show CDR1 as SQVTM and CDR2 as ANQGSEA. The CDR3 spans 12 residues. V lost 5 bases and J lost 2, with 10 bases in between. The sequencing sample was made of memory CD4+ T cells sorted from blood. As for subset: CD45RA-negative fraction. This TCR was recovered from a man aged 25 to 40 in good health. The chain combines TRBV29-1 with TRBJ2-7; no reliable D call. Here the CDR3 reads CSVLGGTYEQYF. The DNA for the CDR3 is TGCAGCGTTTTGGGCGGAACCTACGAGCAGTACTTC.